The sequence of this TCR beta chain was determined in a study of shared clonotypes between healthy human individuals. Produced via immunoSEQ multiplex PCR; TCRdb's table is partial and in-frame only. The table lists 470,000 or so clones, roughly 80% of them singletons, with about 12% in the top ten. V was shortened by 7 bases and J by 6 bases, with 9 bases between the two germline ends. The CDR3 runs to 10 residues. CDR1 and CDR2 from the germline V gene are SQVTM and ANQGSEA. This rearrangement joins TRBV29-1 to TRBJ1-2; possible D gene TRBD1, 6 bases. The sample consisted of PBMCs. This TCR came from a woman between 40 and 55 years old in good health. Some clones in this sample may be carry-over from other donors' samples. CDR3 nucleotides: TGCAGCGACCACAGGGATGGCTACACCTTC. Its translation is CSDHRDGYTF. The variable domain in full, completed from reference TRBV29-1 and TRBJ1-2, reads SAVISQKPSRDICQRGTSLTIQCQVDSQVTMMFWYRQQPGQSLTLIATANQGSEATYESGFVIDKFPISRPNLTFSTLTVSNMSPEDSSIYLCSDHRDGYTFGSGTRLTVV.